The sample holds a few counts of the clone carrying this T cell receptor (beta chain). Unique molecular identifiers tagged the TCRbeta library. One entry per CDR3 protein, called by TCRdb with MiXCR from the PCR reads. The data contain roughly 350,000 distinct CDR3 sequences, about 9.4% of them seen just once; the ten biggest clones take up 2% to 2.5%. This sample is drawn from a study of T-cell reconstitution after alpha-beta-depleted transplantation in children. Germline CDR1 and CDR2: DFQATT and SNEGSKA (reference sequence). The CDR3 sequence is 16 residues long. Deletions cut 6 bases from V and 2 bases from J, with 19 bases between.

This chain connects TRBV20-1 to TRBJ2-2; D tentatively fits TRBD1 or TRBD2 (5 bases each). Specimen: PBMCs from the stem cell graft donor, collected from the stem cell graft. This TCR came from a human donor who donated a stem cell graft to a child with acute lymphoblastic leukemia. Here the CDR3 DNA reads TGCAGTGCGGGGCGAGGGGAAGTAGGTAACACCGGGGAGCTGTTTTTT. It is translated as CSAGRGEVGNTGELFF.